The clone carrying this T cell receptor beta chain has a single count. This record belongs to a study of blood T cell repertoires in COVID-19. Unmatched junction bases numbered 9, after V lost 10 bases and J lost 3 bases. The CDR3 consists of 13 residues. Germline CDR1 and CDR2: MNHEY and SVGAGI. Sequencing was performed with immunoSEQ multiplex PCR; in TCRdb, only in-frame clones are kept and a portion is missing. The repertoire consists of roughly 300,000 clones, with approximately 85% occurring once and the leading ten covering 9% to 9.5%. This TCR came from a man aged 18 to 30 with active or convalescent COVID-19. Sequenced sample: peripheral blood. The V gene is TRBV6-5, the J gene TRBJ2-7, with 7 bases that match TRBD1. Here the CDR3 reads CATVGDSGYEQYF. Written as DNA, the CDR3 is TGTGCCACCGTCGGGGACAGCGGCTACGAGCAGTACTTC.